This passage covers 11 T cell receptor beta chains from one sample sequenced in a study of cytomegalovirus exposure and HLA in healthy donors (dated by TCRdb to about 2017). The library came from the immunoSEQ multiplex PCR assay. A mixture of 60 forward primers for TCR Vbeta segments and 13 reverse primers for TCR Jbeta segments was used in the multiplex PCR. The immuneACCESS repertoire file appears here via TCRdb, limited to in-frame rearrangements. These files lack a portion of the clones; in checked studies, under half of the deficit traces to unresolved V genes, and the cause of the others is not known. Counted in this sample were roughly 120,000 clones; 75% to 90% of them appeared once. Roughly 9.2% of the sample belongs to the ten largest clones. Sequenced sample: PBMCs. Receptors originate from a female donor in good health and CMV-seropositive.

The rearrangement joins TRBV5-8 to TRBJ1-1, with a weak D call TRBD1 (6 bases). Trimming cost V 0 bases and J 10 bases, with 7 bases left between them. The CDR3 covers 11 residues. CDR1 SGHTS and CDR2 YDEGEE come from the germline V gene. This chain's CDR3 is CASSLVRGAFF. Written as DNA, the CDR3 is TGTGCCAGCAGCTTGGTCAGGGGAGCTTTCTTT.

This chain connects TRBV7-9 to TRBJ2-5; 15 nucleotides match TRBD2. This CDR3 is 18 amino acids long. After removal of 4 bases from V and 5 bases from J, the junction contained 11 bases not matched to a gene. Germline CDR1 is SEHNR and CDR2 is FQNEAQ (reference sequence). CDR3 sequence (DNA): TGTGCCAGCAGCTCTACCCCGGGACTAGCGGGGGGACGGGAGACCCAGTACTTC. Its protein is CASSSTPGLAGGRETQYF.

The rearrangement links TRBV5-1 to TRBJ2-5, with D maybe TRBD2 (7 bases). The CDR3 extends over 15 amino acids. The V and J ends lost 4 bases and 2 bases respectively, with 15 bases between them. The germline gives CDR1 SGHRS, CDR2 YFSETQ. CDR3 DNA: TGCGCCAGCAGCCCTGGCGGGGGCTCGCAAGAGACCCAGTACTTC. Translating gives CASSPGGGSQETQYF.

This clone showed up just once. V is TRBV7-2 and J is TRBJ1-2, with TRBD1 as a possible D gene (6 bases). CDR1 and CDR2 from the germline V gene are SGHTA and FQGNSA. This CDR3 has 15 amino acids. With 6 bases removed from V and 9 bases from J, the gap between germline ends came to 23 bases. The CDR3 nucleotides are TGTGCCAGCAGACCCATCAAAGGAGGCAGGGGAAGCTACACCTTC. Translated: CASRPIKGGRGSYTF.

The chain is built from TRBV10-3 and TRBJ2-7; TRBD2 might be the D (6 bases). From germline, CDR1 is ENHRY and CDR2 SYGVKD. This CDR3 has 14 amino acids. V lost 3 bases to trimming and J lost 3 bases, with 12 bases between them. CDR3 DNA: TGTGCCATCAGTGATTCTTCCGGGGGCTACGAGCAGTACTTC. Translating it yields CAISDSSGGYEQYF.

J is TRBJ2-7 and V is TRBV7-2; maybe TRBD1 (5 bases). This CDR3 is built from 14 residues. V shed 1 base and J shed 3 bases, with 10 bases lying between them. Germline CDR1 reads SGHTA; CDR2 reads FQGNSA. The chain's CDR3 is CASSLGQGIYEQYF. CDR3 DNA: TGTGCCAGCAGCTTAGGGCAGGGAATCTACGAGCAGTACTTC.

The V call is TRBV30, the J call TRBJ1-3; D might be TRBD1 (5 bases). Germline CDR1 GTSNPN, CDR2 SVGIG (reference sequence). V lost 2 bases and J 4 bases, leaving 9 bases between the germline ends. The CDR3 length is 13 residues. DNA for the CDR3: TGTGCCTGGAGTCGGGCAGGGGGAAACACCATATATTTT. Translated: CAWSRAGGNTIYF.

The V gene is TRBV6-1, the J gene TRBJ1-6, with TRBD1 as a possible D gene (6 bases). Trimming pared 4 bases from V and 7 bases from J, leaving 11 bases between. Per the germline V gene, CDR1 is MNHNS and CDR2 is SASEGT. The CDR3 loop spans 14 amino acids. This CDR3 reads CASSARGGNSPLHF. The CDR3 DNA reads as TGTGCCAGCAGTGCCAGGGGTGGGAATTCACCCCTCCACTTT.

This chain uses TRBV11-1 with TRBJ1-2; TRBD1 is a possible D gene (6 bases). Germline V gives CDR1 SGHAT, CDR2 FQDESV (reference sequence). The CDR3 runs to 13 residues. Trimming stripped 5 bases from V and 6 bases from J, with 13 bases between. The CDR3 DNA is TGTGCCAGCAGCCAGTCTACAGGGAATGGCTACACCTTC. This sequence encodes CASSQSTGNGYTF.

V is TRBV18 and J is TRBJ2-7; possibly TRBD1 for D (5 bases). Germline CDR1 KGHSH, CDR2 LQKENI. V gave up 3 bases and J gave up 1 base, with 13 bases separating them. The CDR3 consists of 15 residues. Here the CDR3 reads CASSPGQGRSYEQYF. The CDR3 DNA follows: TGTGCCAGCTCACCGGGGCAGGGTCGTTCCTACGAGCAGTACTTC.

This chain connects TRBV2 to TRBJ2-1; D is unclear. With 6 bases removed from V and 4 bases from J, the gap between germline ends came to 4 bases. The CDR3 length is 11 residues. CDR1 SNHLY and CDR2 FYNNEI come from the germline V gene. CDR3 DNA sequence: TGTGCCAGCAGCGGTTACAATGAGCAGTTCTTC. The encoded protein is CASSGYNEQFF.